The 21 T cell receptor beta chains presented below share a single source sample, sequenced in a study of T cells in Graves' hyperthyroidism and ophthalmopathy. Amplification targeted TCR beta CDR3 regions from RNA transcripts. The primer set for the first-round RT-PCR of the TCR CDR3 was HTBI. MiXCR was run by TCRdb on the multiplex PCR reads, yielding one entry per CDR3 protein. Of hundreds of thousands of distinct CDR3 sequences in the sample, more than 15% were seen once. Sequencing input: blood. The receptors were sampled from a woman between 35 and 50 years old with Graves' ophthalmopathy.

There are a few counts of this clonotype. The chain couples TRBV15 to TRBJ2-3; maybe TRBD2 (7 bases). Trimming removed 4 bases at V and 1 base at J, with 12 bases between. Germline CDR1 and CDR2: LNHNV and YYDKDF (reference sequence). This CDR3 is built from 15 residues. The CDR3 DNA sequence: TGTGCCACCAGCATGGGGGGGCCCCGCACAGATACGCAGTATTTT. Its translation is CATSMGGPRTDTQYF.

This clonotype was detected ten times or more. The chain combines TRBV30 with TRBJ2-3, with 7 bases matching TRBD1. The CDR3 spans 12 residues. CDR1 is GTSNPN and CDR2 is SVGIG in the germline V gene (reference sequence). Germline trimming cut 8 bases from V and 0 bases from J; bases unmatched to any gene: 2. This CDR3 reads CAGTASTDTQYF. As DNA, the CDR3 is TGTGCCGGGACAGCGAGCACAGATACGCAGTATTTT. Drawing the rest from reference TRBV30 and TRBJ2-3, the complete variable domain is SQTIHQWPATLVQPVGSPLSLECTVEGTSNPNLYWYRQAAGRGLQLLFYSVGIGQISSEVPQNLSASRPQDRQFILSSKKLLLSDSGFYLCAGTASTDTQYFGPGTRLTVL.

This clonotype was detected many times. V usage is TRBV5-1 and J usage is TRBJ2-3; the D is unclear. The V end was cut by 4 bases, the J end by 6 bases, with 6 bases between. The CDR3 runs to 11 residues. CDR1 is SGHRS and CDR2 is YFSETQ in the germline V gene. The CDR3 reads CASSLYDTQYF. CDR3 in DNA: TGCGCCAGCAGCCTATACGATACGCAGTATTTT.

The chain employs TRBV7-2 and TRBJ1-6; D not certain. This CDR3 comprises 16 residues. CDR1 and CDR2 from the germline V gene are SGHTA and FQGNSA. Trimming removed 2 bases from V and 0 bases from J, with 8 bases in between. CDR3 loop: CASSLSSSSYNSPLHF. The CDR3 bases are TGTGCCAGCAGCTTATCGTCGAGCTCCTATAATTCACCCCTCCACTTT. Filled out from reference TRBV7-2 and TRBJ1-6, the complete variable domain reads GAGVSQSPSNKVTEKGKDVELRCDPISGHTALYWYRQSLGQGLEFLIYFQGNSAPDKSGLPSDRFSAERTGGSVSTLTIQRTQQEDSAVYLCASSLSSSSYNSPLHFGNGTRLTVT.

Details on this clonotype: A much larger clone lies a single base off, so this may be a read error. The rearrangement uses TRBV28 and TRBJ2-1; a possible D gene is TRBD1 (6 bases). Trimming took 3 bases from V and 5 from J, leaving 14 bases between them. CDR1 and CDR2 from the germline V gene are MDHEN and SYDVKM. The CDR3 consists of 15 residues. The CDR3 DNA reads as TGTGCCAGCAGTTTCGGAAGGGGGTTCCACAATGAGCAGTTCTTC. Translation: CASSFGRGFHNEQFF.

The sample holds many counts of this clonotype. The chain joins TRBV5-1 to TRBJ2-1; TRBD2 might be the D (5 bases). The length of the CDR3 is 15 residues. V was trimmed by 0 bases and J by 4 bases, leaving 11 bases between them. Germline-derived CDR1 and CDR2 are SGHRS and YFSETQ. DNA of the CDR3: TGCGCCAGCAGCTTGGCCCTAGCCCGGTACAATGAGCAGTTCTTC. Amino acids: CASSLALARYNEQFF.

The chain recombines TRBV6-2 or TRBV6-3 with TRBJ2-7, with D perhaps matching TRBD2 (7 bases). Germline V gene sequence: CDR1 MNHEY, CDR2 SVGEGT. The CDR3 has 16 amino acids. Trimming removed 7 bases from V and 6 bases from J, with 25 bases in between. The DNA for the CDR3 is TGTGCCAGCAACCCGGGACGCGGGGGCTCTACATCCGAGCAGTACTTC. This encodes CASNPGRGGSTSEQYF.

There are many counts of this clonotype. This rearrangement joins TRBV6-1 to TRBJ1-6, with D perhaps matching TRBD1 (6 bases). The germline gives CDR1 MNHNS, CDR2 SASEGT. Trimming took 6 bases from V and 8 from J, leaving 17 bases between them. The CDR3 has 15 amino acids. The CDR3 here is CASRTVGGWDSPLHF. The DNA for the CDR3 is TGTGCCAGCAGGACAGTTGGGGGCTGGGATTCACCCCTCCACTTT.

This clonotype was seen ten or more times. The gene calls are TRBV11-1 and TRBJ2-7, with 8 bases matching TRBD1. V lost 2 bases to trimming and J lost 6 bases; unmatched junction nucleotides: 0. In germline, CDR1 is SGHAT, CDR2 FQDESV (reference sequence). There are 12 residues in the CDR3. The CDR3 here is CASSLQGAEQYF. DNA for the CDR3: TGTGCCAGCAGCTTACAGGGGGCCGAGCAGTACTTC.

This clonotype was seen ten or more times. The V call is TRBV5-1, the J call TRBJ2-4; perhaps TRBD2 as D (6 bases). Per the germline V gene, CDR1 is SGHRS and CDR2 is YFSETQ. V was cut by 4 bases and J by 4 bases, with 15 bases left in between. The CDR3 loop spans 15 amino acids. CDR3 sequence reads: CASSPSPGEKNIQYF. CDR3 sequence (DNA): TGCGCCAGCAGCCCCTCCCCGGGAGAGAAAAACATTCAGTACTTC.

This clonotype was seen a few times. A much larger clone is a single base away; this may be a read error. The J gene is TRBJ2-1, the V gene TRBV7-8; D is ambiguous. CDR3 size: 12 residues. Trimming left V 1 base short and J 8 bases short, with 6 bases between. The V gene's germline CDR1 is SGHVS and CDR2 FQNEAQ. The CDR3 sequence is CASSLVFYEQFF. The CDR3 DNA reads TGTGCCAGCAGCTTAGTATTCTATGAGCAGTTCTTC.

This clonotype was detected ten times or more. V usage is TRBV2 and J usage is TRBJ1-2, with D perhaps matching TRBD1 (6 bases). The CDR3 spans 12 residues. V dropped 10 bases and J dropped 2 bases, with 11 bases sitting between them. The V gene's germline CDR1 is SNHLY and CDR2 FYNNEI. Written as DNA, the CDR3 is TGTGCCACTCGGACAGCCAACTATGGCTACACCTTC. Protein: CATRTANYGYTF.

In its sample, this clonotype was seen many times. This chain joins TRBV28 and TRBJ2-7; 9 bases are shared with TRBD1. The CDR3 is 14 amino acids. Trimming took 2 bases from V and 6 from J; bases not matched to a gene: 5. CDR1 is MDHEN and CDR2 is SYDVKM in the germline V gene. The DNA of the CDR3 is TGTGCCAGCAGTTTAGGGACAGGGTTGTTCGAGCAGTACTTC. It encodes CASSLGTGLFEQYF. Full variable domain (missing parts from reference TRBV28 and TRBJ2-7): DVKVTQSSRYLVKRTGEKVFLECVQDMDHENMFWYRQDPGLGLRLIYFSYDVKMKEKGDIPEGYSVSREKKERFSLILESASTNQTSMYLCASSLGTGLFEQYFGPGTRLTVT.

This clonotype was counted at least ten times. The chain carries TRBV30 and TRBJ1-4; D unclear. Germline lookup yields CDR1 GTSNPN and CDR2 SVGIG (reference sequence). V was clipped by 2 bases and J by 8 bases, with 12 bases between them. The CDR3 has 13 amino acids. CDR3 in amino acids: CAWSLGLDEKLFF. In nucleotides, the CDR3 is TGTGCCTGGAGTCTGGGGTTAGACGAAAAACTGTTTTTT. The full variable domain, with the rest looked up from reference TRBV30 and TRBJ1-4, is SQTIHQWPATLVQPVGSPLSLECTVEGTSNPNLYWYRQAAGRGLQLLFYSVGIGQISSEVPQNLSASRPQDRQFILSSKKLLLSDSGFYLCAWSLGLDEKLFFGSGTQLSVL.

Many counts were recorded for this clonotype. The V and J genes are TRBV18 and TRBJ2-1; tentative D call: TRBD2 (6 bases). Trimming stripped 1 base from V and 5 bases from J, with 6 bases between. The CDR3 spans 13 residues. Germline CDR1 KGHSH, CDR2 LQKENI. Written as DNA, the CDR3 is TGTGCCAGCTCACCACAGCGGGACAATGAGCAGTTCTTC. Encoded protein: CASSPQRDNEQFF.

Notes on this clonotype: Likely a read error: the CDR3 ends without its conserved phenylalanine or tryptophan. The chain combines TRBV7-3 with TRBJ1-5; D is possibly TRBD1 (6 bases). The germline gives CDR1 SGHTA, CDR2 FQGTGA. The ends were cut back, 5 bases at V and 0 bases at J, with 20 bases in the middle. This CDR3 comprises 18 residues. Here the CDR3 reads CASSLTLGQPYSNQPQHL. The CDR3 nucleotides are TGTGCCAGCAGCCTTACCCTCGGACAGCCTTATAGCAATCAGCCCCAGCATCTT.

A few counts support this clonotype. This sequence joins TRBV29-1 and TRBJ2-1; no firm D call. The V end lost 6 bases, the J end lost 4 bases, and 10 bases lay between the germline ends. This CDR3 is 12 amino acids long. Germline lookup yields CDR1 SQVTM and CDR2 ANQGSEA. The CDR3, as DNA: TGCAGCGTCCCCGGCGTTTACAATGAGCAGTTCTTC. Amino acid sequence: CSVPGVYNEQFF.

A few counts support this clonotype. The chain links TRBV28 to TRBJ2-4; 7 bases fit TRBD1. J lost 2 bases, V lost 3 bases, and 4 bases had no gene match. This CDR3 is 15 amino acids long. CDR1 is MDHEN, CDR2 SYDVKM, per germline. The CDR3 protein is CASSFSDRTKNIQYF. CDR3 DNA: TGTGCCAGCAGTTTTTCGGACAGGACCAAAAACATTCAGTACTTC. The full variable domain, rest sourced from reference TRBV28 and TRBJ2-4, is DVKVTQSSRYLVKRTGEKVFLECVQDMDHENMFWYRQDPGLGLRLIYFSYDVKMKEKGDIPEGYSVSREKKERFSLILESASTNQTSMYLCASSFSDRTKNIQYFGAGTRLSVL.

In its sample, this clonotype was seen many times. The V call is TRBV27, the J call TRBJ2-1; 12 bases fit TRBD2. The germline CDR1 and CDR2 sequences are MNHEY and SMNVEV (reference sequence). The CDR3 extends over 16 amino acids. The V gene end was trimmed by 5 bases and the J gene end by 8 bases; junction bases not matched to a gene: 10. The CDR3 DNA reads TGTGCCAGCAGTCGGAGACTAGCGGGAGAGGTAGATGAGCAGTTCTTC. Translation gives CASSRRLAGEVDEQFF.

This clonotype was observed at least ten times. The V gene is TRBV29-1, the J gene TRBJ2-2; no clear D gene. This CDR3 is built from 11 residues. CDR1 and CDR2 from the germline V gene are SQVTM and ANQGSEA. Trimming removed 3 bases from V and 5 bases from J, with 4 bases in between. CDR3 residues: CSVDRTGELFF. CDR3 sequence (DNA): TGCAGCGTTGACAGGACCGGGGAGCTGTTTTTT.

This clonotype was observed a few times. The CDR3 is CASSYEGGIINEQFF. CDR3 in DNA: TGTGCCAGCAGTTACGAGGGGGGAATTATCAATGAGCAGTTCTTC. The genes are TRBV6-6 and TRBJ2-1, with D tentatively TRBD1 or TRBD2 (6 bases each). This CDR3 is 15 amino acids long. Trimming took off 2 bases at V and 6 bases at J, with 14 bases between the two ends. The germline V gene has CDR1 MNHNY and CDR2 SVGAGI (reference sequence).